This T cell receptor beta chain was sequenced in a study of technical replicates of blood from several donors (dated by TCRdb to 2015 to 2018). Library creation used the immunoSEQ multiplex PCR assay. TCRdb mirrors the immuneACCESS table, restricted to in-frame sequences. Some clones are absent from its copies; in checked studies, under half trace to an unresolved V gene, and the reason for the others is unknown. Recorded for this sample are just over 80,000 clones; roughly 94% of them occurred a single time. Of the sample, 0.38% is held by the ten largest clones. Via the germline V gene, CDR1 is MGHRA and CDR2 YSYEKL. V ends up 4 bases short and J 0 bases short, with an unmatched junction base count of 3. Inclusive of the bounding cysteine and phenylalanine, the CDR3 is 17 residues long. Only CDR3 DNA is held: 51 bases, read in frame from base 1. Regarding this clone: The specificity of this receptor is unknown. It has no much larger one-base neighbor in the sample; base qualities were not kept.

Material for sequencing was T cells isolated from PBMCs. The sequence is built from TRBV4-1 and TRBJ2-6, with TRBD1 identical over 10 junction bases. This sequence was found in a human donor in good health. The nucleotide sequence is TGCGCCAGCAGCCCGGACAGGGGGAGCTCTGGGGCCAACGTCCTGACTTTC. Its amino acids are CASSPDRGSSGANVLTF.